Below, 30 T cell receptor beta chains from the same sample are listed, as sequenced in a study of T-cell reconstitution after alpha-beta-depleted transplantation in children. A library of TCRbeta sequences, prepared with unique molecular identifiers, was generated. Each CDR3 protein gets one entry after TCRdb re-called the PCR reads with MiXCR. This table holds under 85,000 distinct CDR3 sequences, around 18% found once. This sample comprised PBMCs, mostly from graft donor cells, obtained 360 days after TCRalphabeta/CD19-depleted stem cell transplant. The receptors derive from a male patient under 10 years old who had a stem cell transplant for acute lymphoblastic leukemia, so the T cells may come from the graft donor.

This clonotype has just a few counts. V usage is TRBV5-1 and J usage is TRBJ2-2, with D possibly TRBD2 on 5 matching bases. Trimming took 0 bases from V and 2 from J, leaving 5 bases between them. Germline V gene sequence: CDR1 SGHRS, CDR2 YFSETQ. This CDR3 has 14 residues. The CDR3 DNA reads TGCGCCAGCAGCTTGGGACTAAACACCGGGGAGCTGTTTTTT. It codes for CASSLGLNTGELFF.

The V gene is TRBV27, the J gene TRBJ2-5, with 7 nucleotides matching TRBD2. After removal of 6 bases from V and 5 bases from J, the junction contained 6 bases not matched to a gene. The CDR3 totals 13 residues. The germline V gene has CDR1 MNHEY and CDR2 SMNVEV (reference sequence). CDR3 coding DNA: TGTGCCAGCAGGAGACTAGCTAGGGAGACCCAGTACTTC. This sequence encodes CASRRLARETQYF.

This rearrangement joins TRBV29-1 to TRBJ2-2; a possible D gene is TRBD1 (6 bases). The CDR3 covers 11 residues. V lost 3 bases to trimming and J lost 7 bases, with 6 bases between them. Per the germline V gene, CDR1 is SQVTM and CDR2 is ANQGSEA. CDR3 sequence (DNA): TGCAGCGTTGACAGGGGCGGGGAGCTGTTTTTT. Amino acid sequence: CSVDRGGELFF.

This clonotype has more than one count but fewer than ten. The chain uses TRBV21-1 and TRBJ2-2; the D call TRBD2 from the table was never checked on the DNA. TRBV21-1 is deemed a pseudogene. This CDR3 region has 16 residues. The DNA of the CDR3 is TGTGCCAGCAGCAAGAAGACTAGTGGTTACACCGGGGAGCTGTTTTTT. It encodes CASSKKTSGYTGELFF.

Many counts were recorded for this clonotype. V gene TRBV20-1 combines with J gene TRBJ2-7; D assignment may be TRBD1 or TRBD2 (5 bases each). Trimming stripped 7 bases from V and 3 bases from J, with 16 bases between. The CDR3 spans 13 residues. CDR1 is DFQATT and CDR2 is SNEGSKA in the germline V gene (reference sequence). The chain's CDR3 is CSVPGPTHYEQYF. As DNA, the CDR3 is TGCAGTGTACCGGGACCGACCCACTACGAGCAGTACTTC.

The chain joins TRBV2 to TRBJ2-7; D is uncertain. The CDR3 covers 12 residues. The germline gives CDR1 SNHLY, CDR2 FYNNEI. V was clipped by 4 bases and J by 5 bases, with 9 bases between them. CDR3 coding DNA: TGTGCCAGCAGTGCCTCGTTCCACGAGCAGTACTTC. Amino acid sequence: CASSASFHEQYF.

This clonotype showed up just a few times. V is TRBV30 and J is TRBJ2-7; a weak D match, TRBD2 (7 bases). Trimming left V 2 bases short and J 1 base short, with 12 bases between. CDR1 GTSNPN and CDR2 SVGIG come from the germline V gene (reference sequence). CDR3 length equals 14 residues. CDR3 loop: CAWSRGRGSYEQYF. The CDR3 DNA sequence: TGTGCCTGGAGTAGGGGGAGGGGTTCCTACGAGCAGTACTTC.

CDR3 residues: CASSLGLAGPSGANVLTF. The CDR3 bases are TGCGCCAGCAGCTTGGGACTAGCGGGACCCTCTGGGGCCAACGTCCTGACTTTC. The chain employs TRBV5-1 and TRBJ2-6; 11 bases are a match to TRBD2. CDR3 size: 18 residues. Trimming at V came to 0 bases and at J to 0 bases, leaving 2 bases not matched to a gene. Germline V lookup: CDR1 SGHRS, CDR2 YFSETQ.

This sequence joins TRBV12-3 or TRBV12-4 and TRBJ2-5; TRBD1 matches 7 bases. V was clipped by 3 bases and J by 5 bases; unmatched bases: 12. The CDR3 is 16 residues long. CDR3 protein: CASSFYLGQYLETQYF. The DNA for the CDR3 is TGTGCCAGCAGTTTCTATTTGGGACAGTATCTGGAGACCCAGTACTTC.

Remarks on this clonotype: An end of the junction does not agree with germline; a read error may underlie this. The CDR3 DNA reads as TGTGCCAGCAGACAAGTCGTACGTCGGGGACCCAGCGGGCGGCCGGGGGCGCAGTATTTT. It translates to CASRQVVRRGPSGRPGAQYF. This chain uses TRBV4-2 with TRBJ2-3; a possible D gene is TRBD2 (6 bases). The CDR3 has 20 amino acids. Germline CDR1 and CDR2: LGHNA and YNFKEQ.

A few counts support this clonotype. V usage is TRBV27 and J usage is TRBJ2-1; tentatively, D is TRBD2 (6 bases). V lost 5 bases to trimming and J lost 4 bases, with 15 bases between them. In germline, CDR1 is MNHEY, CDR2 SMNVEV (reference sequence). The CDR3 has 15 residues. CDR3 sequence (DNA): TGTGCCAGCAGTCGTAGCGGTGGAGGGTACAATGAGCAGTTCTTC. Residues: CASSRSGGGYNEQFF.

This clonotype showed up many times. The chain joins TRBV12-3 or TRBV12-4 to TRBJ2-1; D gene uncertain. The ends were cut back, 6 bases at V and 0 bases at J, with 9 bases in the middle. The length of the CDR3 is 14 residues. The CDR3 reads CASSLGPSYNEQFF. As DNA, the CDR3 is TGTGCCAGCAGCCTAGGGCCCTCCTACAATGAGCAGTTCTTC.

This clonotype has more than one count but fewer than ten. The chain couples TRBV3-1 to TRBJ2-7; 8 bases fit TRBD1. The J segment lost 3 bases and the V segment lost 4 bases, leaving 5 bases of the junction unmatched. Germline lookup yields CDR1 LGHDT and CDR2 YNNKEL (reference sequence). The CDR3 length is 14 residues. The DNA for the CDR3 is TGTGCCAGCAGCCGCACAGGGGGTAACTACGAGCAGTACTTC. This codes for CASSRTGGNYEQYF.

This clonotype was recorded a few times. This sequence joins TRBV5-1 and TRBJ2-7; D unresolved. Looked up from germline, CDR1 is SGHRS and CDR2 is YFSETQ. Trimming shortened V by 1 base and J by 7 bases, and 6 bases separated the two germline ends. The CDR3 has 11 residues. As DNA, the CDR3 is TGCGCCAGCAGCTTGATGGGGGAGCAGTACTTC. Translation gives CASSLMGEQYF.

This clonotype was seen only a few times. V is TRBV5-1 and J is TRBJ2-1; 13 bases match TRBD2. After removal of 2 bases from V and 10 bases from J, the junction contained 6 bases not matched to a gene. The CDR3 spans 15 residues. Germline CDR1 reads SGHRS; CDR2 reads YFSETQ. The CDR3 DNA reads as TGCGCCAGCAGCTTTGGACTAGCGGGAGTAGGGGAGCAGTTCTTC. Protein sequence: CASSFGLAGVGEQFF.

This clonotype was picked up one time. The genes are TRBV20-1 and TRBJ2-7; 11 positions match TRBD2. Trimming cost V 0 bases and J 4 bases; bases outside gene matches: 8. The germline V gene encodes CDR1 DFQATT and CDR2 SNEGSKA (reference sequence). The CDR3 totals 16 residues. CDR3: CSARDRATSGSYEQYF. In nucleotides, the CDR3 is TGCAGTGCTAGAGATCGGGCTACTAGCGGGAGTTACGAGCAGTACTTC.

This clonotype was observed a few times. The rearrangement links TRBV15 to TRBJ2-1; D not certain. CDR1 and CDR2 (germline): LNHNV, YYDKDF (reference sequence). The CDR3 is made up of 11 amino acids. Trimming removed 2 bases from V and 10 bases from J, with 6 bases in between. The CDR3 DNA reads TGTGCCACCAGCAGACTCGGCGAGCAGTTCTTC. Translation: CATSRLGEQFF.

This clonotype was counted ten times or more. The chain has TRBV7-9 and TRBJ2-3, with D perhaps matching TRBD1 (6 bases). This CDR3 has 14 amino acids. The germline V gene encodes CDR1 SEHNR and CDR2 FQNEAQ (reference sequence). Trimming removed 5 bases from V and 0 bases from J, with 9 bases in between. Here the CDR3 reads CASSHQGSTDTQYF. The CDR3 coding sequence is TGTGCCAGCAGCCATCAGGGGAGCACAGATACGCAGTATTTT.

V and J are TRBV10-3 and TRBJ2-2, with 8 bases fitting TRBD2. This CDR3 comprises 14 residues. V was pared by 9 bases and J by 3 bases, with 6 bases of the junction left unmatched. CDR1 and CDR2 from the germline V gene are ENHRY and SYGVKD. CDR3 nucleotides: TGTGCCATTCCGGGAGGGCTGGACACCGGGGAGCTGTTTTTT. This sequence encodes CAIPGGLDTGELFF.

Details on this clonotype: This may be a read error: a much more frequent sequence differs by one nucleotide. The J gene is TRBJ2-2, the V gene TRBV11-3; D gene unclear. Trimming shortened V by 5 bases and J by 6 bases, and 10 bases separated the two germline ends. The CDR3 loop spans 13 amino acids. Per germline, CDR1 SGHNT and CDR2 YENEEA. The CDR3 sequence is CASSHYRAGELFF. CDR3 nucleotides: TGTGCCAGCAGCCATTATCGCGCCGGGGAGCTGTTTTTT.

Many counts were recorded for this clonotype. The rearrangement uses TRBV7-6 and TRBJ2-1; D is unresolved. The CDR3 sequence is 15 residues long. Trimming left V 2 bases short and J 7 bases short, with 15 bases between. The germline gives CDR1 SGHVS, CDR2 FNYEAQ. The CDR3 sequence is CASSLSWVTLNEQFF. CDR3 in DNA: TGTGCCAGCAGCTTATCATGGGTAACATTAAATGAGCAGTTCTTC. The whole variable domain, remainder taken from reference TRBV7-6 and TRBJ2-1, is GAGVSQSPRYKVTKRGQDVALRCDPISGHVSLYWYRQALGQGPEFLTYFNYEAQQDKSGLPNDRFSAERPEGSISTLTIQRTEQRDSAMYRCASSLSWVTLNEQFFGPGTRLTVL.

In its sample, this clonotype was seen a few times. J is TRBJ2-7 and V is TRBV5-5; the match to TRBD2 covers 7 bases. CDR3 length: 15 residues. J lost 0 bases, V lost 1 base, and 4 bases had no gene match. In germline, CDR1 is SGHKS, CDR2 YYEKEE (reference sequence). The CDR3 coding sequence is TGTGCCAGCAGCTTGAGGCGGGGGACCTCCTACGAGCAGTACTTC. It yields the protein CASSLRRGTSYEQYF.

This clonotype was picked up a small number of times. CDR3 DNA: TGTGCCACCCGTTACGCAGGGGGTAGCTACGAGCAGTACTTC. Translated, it gives CATRYAGGSYEQYF. The chain joins TRBV12-3 or TRBV12-4 to TRBJ2-7; 7 bases are a match to TRBD1. V shed 10 bases, J shed 3 bases, and the junction held 12 bases outside the gene matches. This CDR3 comprises 14 residues.

The table lists this clonotype with a few counts. J is TRBJ2-1 and V is TRBV4-2; 13 bases fit TRBD2. CDR1 and CDR2 (germline): LGHNA, YNFKEQ. V was pared by 3 bases and J by 7 bases, with 3 bases of the junction left unmatched. There are 15 residues in the CDR3. As DNA, the CDR3 is TGTGCCAGCAGCCAGAGGACTAGCGGGAGTAATGAGCAGTTCTTC. Its translation is CASSQRTSGSNEQFF.

The J gene is TRBJ2-1, the V gene TRBV12-3 or TRBV12-4, with 12 nucleotides matching TRBD2. The CDR3 loop spans 19 amino acids. J gave up 7 bases and V 3 bases, and 16 bases lay outside the gene matches. CDR3: CASSFYSRGFLAGGNEQFF. Here the CDR3 DNA reads TGTGCCAGCAGTTTCTACTCGAGGGGGTTTCTAGCGGGAGGGAATGAGCAGTTCTTC.

DNA of the CDR3: TGTGCCAGCAGCCAAGATCTGGGGGTCGGTTCACCCCTCCACTTT. Encoded protein: CASSQDLGVGSPLHF. V usage is TRBV4-2 and J usage is TRBJ1-6; D might be TRBD1 (5 bases). Germline V gene data show CDR1 as LGHNA and CDR2 as YNFKEQ. The ends were cut back, 0 bases at V and 9 bases at J, with 12 bases in the middle. There are 15 residues in the CDR3.

The rearrangement uses TRBV6-1 and TRBJ2-1, with TRBD1 matching over 9 bases. Germline lookup yields CDR1 MNHNS and CDR2 SASEGT. The CDR3 extends over 17 amino acids. V was clipped by 7 bases and J by 12 bases; unmatched bases: 22. The CDR3 spells CASTYAPRTGAIGGQFF. CDR3 coding DNA: TGTGCCAGCACCTACGCCCCCCGGACAGGGGCTATTGGGGGGCAGTTCTTC.

This clonotype was counted between two and nine times. This chain links TRBV5-6 with TRBJ2-1, with D perhaps TRBD1 (6 bases). Trimming took off 1 base at V and 4 bases at J, with 9 bases between the two ends. Germline V CDR1 and CDR2: SGHDT, YYEEEE. The CDR3 runs 14 residues. DNA of the CDR3: TGTGCCAGCAGCTTGACAGGGAAGTACAATGAGCAGTTCTTC. Encoded protein: CASSLTGKYNEQFF.

This clonotype was counted a few times. The rearrangement uses TRBV5-5 and TRBJ1-1; D unclear. This CDR3 spans 13 amino acids. Germline assignment: CDR1 SGHKS and CDR2 YYEKEE (reference sequence). The V end lost 0 bases, the J end lost 10 bases, and 13 bases lay between the germline ends. This CDR3 is CASSLAFGMRAFF. The CDR3 DNA is TGTGCCAGCAGCTTGGCTTTCGGGATGAGAGCTTTCTTT.

DNA for the CDR3: TGTGCCAGCAGTTTAAGACTTGGGGTCTCCTACGAGCAGTACTTC. This sequence encodes CASSLRLGVSYEQYF. The gene calls are TRBV12-3 or TRBV12-4 and TRBJ2-7; no firm D call. This CDR3 has 15 amino acids. V was shortened by 2 bases and J by 0 bases, with 11 bases between the two germline ends.